The table lists the clone carrying this T cell receptor beta chain with a few counts. Its antigen remains unknown. It was with 60 Vbeta and 13 Jbeta primers that the PCR ran. Some clones are missing from TCRdb's copy, which holds only in-frame ones; the method was immunoSEQ multiplex PCR. The sample carries approximately 160,000 clones, roughly 75% recorded once. The data are from a study of cytomegalovirus exposure and HLA in healthy donors. Broader study findings: In a later analysis, the majority of CMV-associated beta chains seemingly showed HLA restriction. As a later analysis showed, a missense DCLRE1C variant was linked to trimming of TCR beta V- and J-genes. For presence/absence analyses, sequencing depth was assumed to be roughly uniform across donors.

Donors in the study were healthy people who gave bone marrow. This TCR was recovered from a male donor in good health and CMV-seronegative. Sequencing was done on a sample of PBMCs.

The DNA for the CDR3 is TGTGCCAGCAGGCGGGACAGGGCTAGCACAGATACGCAGTATTTT. Translating gives CASRRDRASTDTQYF. The rearrangement joins TRBV28 to TRBJ2-3, with 9 bases fitting TRBD1. Unmatched junction bases numbered 4, after V lost 6 bases and J lost 0 bases. CDR1 and CDR2 (germline): MDHEN, SYDVKM. This CDR3 has 15 amino acids. Looking up the rest from reference TRBV28 and TRBJ2-3 gives the full variable domain: DVKVTQSSRYLVKRTGEKVFLECVQDMDHENMFWYRQDPGLGLRLIYFSYDVKMKEKGDIPEGYSVSREKKERFSLILESASTNQTSMYLCASRRDRASTDTQYFGPGTRLTVL.